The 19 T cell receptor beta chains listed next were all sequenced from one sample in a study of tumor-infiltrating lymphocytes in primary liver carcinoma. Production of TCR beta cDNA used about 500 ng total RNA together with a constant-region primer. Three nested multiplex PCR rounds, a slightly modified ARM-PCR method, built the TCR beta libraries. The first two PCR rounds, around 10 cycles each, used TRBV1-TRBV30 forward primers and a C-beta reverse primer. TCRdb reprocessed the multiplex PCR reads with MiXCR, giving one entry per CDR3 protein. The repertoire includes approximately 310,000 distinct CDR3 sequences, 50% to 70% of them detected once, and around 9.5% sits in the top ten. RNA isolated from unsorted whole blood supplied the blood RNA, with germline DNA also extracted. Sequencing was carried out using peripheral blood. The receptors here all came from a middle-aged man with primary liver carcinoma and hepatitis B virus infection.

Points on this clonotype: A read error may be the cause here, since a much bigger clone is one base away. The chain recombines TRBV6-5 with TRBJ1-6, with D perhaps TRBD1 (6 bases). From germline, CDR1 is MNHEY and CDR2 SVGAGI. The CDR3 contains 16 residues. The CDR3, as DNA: TGTGCCAGCAGTTTAGACGGTCAGGGGTATAATTCAACCCTCCACTTT. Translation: CASSLDGQGYNSTLHF.

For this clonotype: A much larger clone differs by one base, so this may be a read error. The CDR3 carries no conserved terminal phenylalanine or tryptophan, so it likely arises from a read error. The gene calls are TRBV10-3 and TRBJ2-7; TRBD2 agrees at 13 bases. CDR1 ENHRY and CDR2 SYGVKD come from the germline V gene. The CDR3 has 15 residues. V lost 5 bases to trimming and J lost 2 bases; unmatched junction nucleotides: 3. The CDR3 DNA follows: TGTGCCATCAGTAGTGGGACTAGCGGGACCTACGAGCAGTACTTA. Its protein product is CAISSGTSGTYEQYL.

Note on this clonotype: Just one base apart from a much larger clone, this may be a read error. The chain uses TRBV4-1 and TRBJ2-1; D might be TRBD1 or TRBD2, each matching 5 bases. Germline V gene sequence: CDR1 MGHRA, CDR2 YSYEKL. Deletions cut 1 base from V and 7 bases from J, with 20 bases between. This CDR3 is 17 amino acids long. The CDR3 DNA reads TGCGCCAGCAGCCAAGGTGGTTGGGGGATCTCCGGGAATGAGCAGTTCTTC. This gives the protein CASSQGGWGISGNEQFF.

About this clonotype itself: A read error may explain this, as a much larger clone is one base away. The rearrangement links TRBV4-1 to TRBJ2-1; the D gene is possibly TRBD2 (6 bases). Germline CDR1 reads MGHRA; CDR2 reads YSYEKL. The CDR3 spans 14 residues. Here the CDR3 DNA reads TGCGCCAGCAGGCAAGGAGGAGGGATCGATGAGCAGTTCTTC. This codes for CASRQGGGIDEQFF.

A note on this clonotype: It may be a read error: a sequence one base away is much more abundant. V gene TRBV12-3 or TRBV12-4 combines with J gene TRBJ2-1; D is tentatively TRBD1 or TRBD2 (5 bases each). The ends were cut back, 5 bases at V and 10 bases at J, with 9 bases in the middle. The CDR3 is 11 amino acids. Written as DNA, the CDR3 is TGTGCCAGCAGTGGAAGGGACGAGCAGTTCTTC. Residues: CASSGRDEQFF.

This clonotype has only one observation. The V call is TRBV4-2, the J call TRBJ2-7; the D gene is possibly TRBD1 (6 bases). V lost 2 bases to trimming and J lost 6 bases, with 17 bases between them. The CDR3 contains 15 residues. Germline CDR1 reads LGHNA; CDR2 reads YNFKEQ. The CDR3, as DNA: TGTGCCAGCAGCCAAAGGACAGCGGACAAGCTCGAGCAGTACTTC. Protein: CASSQRTADKLEQYF.

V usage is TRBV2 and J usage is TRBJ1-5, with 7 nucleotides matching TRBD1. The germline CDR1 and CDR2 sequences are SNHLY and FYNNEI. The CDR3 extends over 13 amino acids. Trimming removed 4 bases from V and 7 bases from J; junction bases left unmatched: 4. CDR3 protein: CASSGQGEQPQHF. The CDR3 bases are TGTGCCAGCAGTGGACAGGGTGAACAGCCCCAGCATTTT. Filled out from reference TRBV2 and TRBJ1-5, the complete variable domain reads EPEVTQTPSHQVTQMGQEVILRCVPISNHLYFYWYRQILGQKVEFLVSFYNNEISEKSEIFDDQFSVERPDGSNFTLKIRSTKLEDSAMYFCASSGQGEQPQHFGDGTRLSIL.

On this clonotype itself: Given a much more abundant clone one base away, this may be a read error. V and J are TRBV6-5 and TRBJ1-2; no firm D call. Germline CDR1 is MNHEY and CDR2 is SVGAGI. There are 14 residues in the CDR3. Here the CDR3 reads CTSGSRVGSYGYTF. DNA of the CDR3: TGTACCAGCGGGTCCCGGGTCGGGTCCTATGGCTACACCTTC.

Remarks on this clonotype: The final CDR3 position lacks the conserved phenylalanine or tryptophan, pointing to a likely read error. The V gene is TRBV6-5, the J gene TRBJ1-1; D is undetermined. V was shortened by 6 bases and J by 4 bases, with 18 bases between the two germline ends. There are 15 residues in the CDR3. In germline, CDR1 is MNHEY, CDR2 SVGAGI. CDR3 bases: TGTGCCAGCAGACCTTTTACATGGCCTAGCACTGAAGCTTTCTCT. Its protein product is CASRPFTWPSTEAFS.

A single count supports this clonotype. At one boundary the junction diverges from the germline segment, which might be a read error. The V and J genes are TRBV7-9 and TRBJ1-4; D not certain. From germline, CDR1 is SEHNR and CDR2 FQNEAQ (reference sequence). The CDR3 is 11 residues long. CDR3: CASSPRMAPLF. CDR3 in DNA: TGTGCCAGCAGCCCCCGTATGGCCCCGCTTTTT.

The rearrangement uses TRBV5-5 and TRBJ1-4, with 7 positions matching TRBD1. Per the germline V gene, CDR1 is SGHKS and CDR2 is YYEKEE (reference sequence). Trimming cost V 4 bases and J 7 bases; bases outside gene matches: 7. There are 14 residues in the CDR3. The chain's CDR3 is CASSLTGIGEKLFF. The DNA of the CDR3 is TGTGCCAGCAGCCTGACAGGGATTGGTGAAAAACTGTTTTTT.

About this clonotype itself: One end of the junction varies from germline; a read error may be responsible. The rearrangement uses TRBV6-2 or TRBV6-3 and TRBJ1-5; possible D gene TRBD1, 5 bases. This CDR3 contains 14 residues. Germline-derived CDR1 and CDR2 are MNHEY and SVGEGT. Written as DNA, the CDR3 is TGTGCCAGCAATTACGGGGGGGGGAATCAGCCCCAGCATTTT. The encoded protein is CASNYGGGNQPQHF.

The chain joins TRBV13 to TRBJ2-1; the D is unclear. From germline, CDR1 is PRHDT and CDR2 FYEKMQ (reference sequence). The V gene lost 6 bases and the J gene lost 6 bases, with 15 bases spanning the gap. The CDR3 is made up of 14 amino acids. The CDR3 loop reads CASSPQPSPNEQFF. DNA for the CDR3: TGTGCCAGCAGTCCTCAACCCTCGCCCAATGAGCAGTTCTTC.

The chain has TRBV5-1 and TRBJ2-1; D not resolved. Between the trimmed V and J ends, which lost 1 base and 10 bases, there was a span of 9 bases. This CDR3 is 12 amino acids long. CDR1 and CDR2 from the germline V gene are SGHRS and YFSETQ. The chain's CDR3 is CASSLSSREQFF. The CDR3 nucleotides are TGCGCCAGCAGCTTGAGTAGTAGAGAGCAGTTCTTC.

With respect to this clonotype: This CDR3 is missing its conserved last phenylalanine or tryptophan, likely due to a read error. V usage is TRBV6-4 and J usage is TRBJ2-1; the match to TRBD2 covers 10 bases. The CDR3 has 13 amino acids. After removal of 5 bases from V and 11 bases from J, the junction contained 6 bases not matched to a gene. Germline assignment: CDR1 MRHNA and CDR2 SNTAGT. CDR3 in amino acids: CASSPGTSAQQFL. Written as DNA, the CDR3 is TGTGCCAGCAGTCCCGGGACTAGCGCCCAGCAGTTCCTC.

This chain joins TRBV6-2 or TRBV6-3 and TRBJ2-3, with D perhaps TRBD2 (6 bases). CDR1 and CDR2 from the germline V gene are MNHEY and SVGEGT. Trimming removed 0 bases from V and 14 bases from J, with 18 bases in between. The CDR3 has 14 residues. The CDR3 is CASSYSRDSVRLYF. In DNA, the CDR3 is TGTGCCAGCAGTTACTCCCGGGACTCCGTAAGGCTGTATTTT.

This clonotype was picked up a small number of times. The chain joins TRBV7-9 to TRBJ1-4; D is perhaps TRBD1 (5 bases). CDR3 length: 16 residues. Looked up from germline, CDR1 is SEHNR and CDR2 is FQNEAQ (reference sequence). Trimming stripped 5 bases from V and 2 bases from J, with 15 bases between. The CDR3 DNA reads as TGTGCCAGCAGCCCCCCAGTGGGGGGGACTAATGAAAAACTGTTTTTT. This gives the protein CASSPPVGGTNEKLFF.

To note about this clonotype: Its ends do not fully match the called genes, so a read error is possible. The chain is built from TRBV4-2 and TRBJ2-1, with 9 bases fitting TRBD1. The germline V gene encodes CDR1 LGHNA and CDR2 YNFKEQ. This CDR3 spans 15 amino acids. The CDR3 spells CVSSRRRDRVNEQSF. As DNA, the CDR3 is TGTGTCAGCAGCCGAAGACGGGACAGGGTAAATGAGCAGTCCTTC.

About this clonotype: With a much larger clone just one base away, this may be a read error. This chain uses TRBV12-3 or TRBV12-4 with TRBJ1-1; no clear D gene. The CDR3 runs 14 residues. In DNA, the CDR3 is TGTGCCAGCAGCTACCGGGTAGGAGACACTGAAACTTTCTTT. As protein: CASSYRVGDTETFF.